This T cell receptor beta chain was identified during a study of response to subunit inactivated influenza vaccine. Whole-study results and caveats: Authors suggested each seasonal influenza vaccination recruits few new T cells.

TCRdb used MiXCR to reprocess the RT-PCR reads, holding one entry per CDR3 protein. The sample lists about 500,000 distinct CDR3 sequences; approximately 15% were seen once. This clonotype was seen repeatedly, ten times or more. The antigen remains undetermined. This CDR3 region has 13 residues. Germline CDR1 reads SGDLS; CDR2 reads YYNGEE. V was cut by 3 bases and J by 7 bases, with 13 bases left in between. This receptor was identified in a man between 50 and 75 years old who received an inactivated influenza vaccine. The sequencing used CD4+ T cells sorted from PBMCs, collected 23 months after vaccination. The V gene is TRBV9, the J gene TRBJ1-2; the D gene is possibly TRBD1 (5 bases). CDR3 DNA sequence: TGTGCCAGCAGCGCGTCGCAGGGCATTGGCTACACCTTC. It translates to CASSASQGIGYTF.